The entry below gives a single T cell receptor beta chain sequence along with its context. This clonotype was observed a handful of times. The specificity of this receptor is unknown. No much larger clone exists at a distance of one base, and base qualities are not known. These data originate in a study of patients and donors after allogeneic stem cell transplantation (dated by TCRdb to the early 2020s). Library preparation was by RT-PCR. This sample was sequenced with a NextSeq 550. TCRdb reanalyzed the raw reads on its own, using fastp at Q25 for trimming and MiXCR for clone calling, and kept in-frame beta chains. Identical CDR3 protein sequences are pooled into one entry, listed with their most common genes and DNA. Recorded for this sample are over 150,000 distinct CDR3 sequences; over 25% of them occurred a single time. Around 3.2% of the sample rests with the top ten. The CDR3, cysteine through phenylalanine, is 15 amino acids long. Only the CDR3 DNA stays, 45 bases, in frame from base 1. CDR1 and CDR2, looked up from the germline V gene, are SGHDN and FVKESK. Between the V and J ends, shortened by 4 bases and 6 bases respectively, the junction contains 16 bases.

This clonotype originated in a human donor who was either an allogeneic HSCT recipient or a stem cell or donor lymphocyte infusion donor (not recorded which). It is not recorded whose cells these are; they may come from a transplant donor. The sequencing input was blood, either unsorted or a sorted T cell fraction (not recorded which). The rearranged chain carries TRBV14 and TRBJ2-1, with the D gene possibly TRBD1 or TRBD2, each one fitting 5 bases. Here the CDR3 is given as CASSLIRGTSNEQFF. Read as DNA, the sequence is TGTGCCAGCAGCCTTATCCGGGGCACGAGCAATGAGCAGTTCTTC.